Presented here are 11 T cell receptor beta chains from one specimen sequenced in a study of blood T cell repertoires in COVID-19. Generated by immunoSEQ multiplex PCR, the TCRdb table keeps only in-frame clones and is missing some. The repertoire holds 100,000 to 150,000 clones, with 74% as singletons. Sequencing was carried out using peripheral blood. These receptors were collected from a man older than 75 with COVID-19, enrolled during active disease.

CDR3 sequence: CASSPNRGKETEAFF. The CDR3, as DNA: TGTGCCAGTAGTCCCAACAGGGGGAAGGAAACTGAAGCTTTCTTT. This chain joins TRBV19 and TRBJ1-1; 8 positions match TRBD1. Trimming at V came to 5 bases and at J to 5 bases, leaving 10 bases not matched to a gene. The length of the CDR3 is 15 residues. Looked up from germline, CDR1 is LNHDA and CDR2 is SQIVND (reference sequence).

There are a few counts of this clone. One end of the junction is discordant with germline, which a read error may explain. The chain combines TRBV18 with TRBJ1-4; 8 bases match TRBD1. CDR1 is KGHSH, CDR2 LQKENI, per germline. CDR3 length: 15 residues. For the CDR3, the DNA is TGTGCCAGCTCTCCACTCGGACAGGGACGCGAAAAACTGTTTTTT. Amino acid sequence: CASSPLGQGREKLFF.

The chain has TRBV4-1 and TRBJ1-1, with D possibly matching TRBD1 (6 bases). V lost 1 base and J lost 0, with 12 bases in between. CDR3 size: 16 residues. Germline V gene sequence: CDR1 MGHRA, CDR2 YSYEKL. CDR3 sequence reads: CASSQGRNRVNTEAFF. In DNA, the CDR3 is TGCGCCAGCAGCCAAGGACGGAACAGGGTGAACACTGAAGCTTTCTTT.

This clone has a single count. The rearrangement links TRBV7-9 to TRBJ1-3, with unresolved D. The germline V gene has CDR1 SEHNR and CDR2 FQNEAQ (reference sequence). The CDR3 extends over 14 amino acids. The germline V and J ends were trimmed by 5 bases and 2 bases, with 10 bases remaining between them. DNA for the CDR3: TGTGCCAGCAGCCCCCGGAGGGCTGGAAACACCATATATTTT. Its translation is CASSPRRAGNTIYF.

V is TRBV18 and J is TRBJ1-4, with TRBD1 matching over 7 bases. Looked up from germline, CDR1 is KGHSH and CDR2 is LQKENI. The CDR3 totals 16 residues. J gave up 3 bases and V 6 bases, and 10 bases lay outside the gene matches. The CDR3 region is CASSPGTARANEKLFF. In nucleotides, the CDR3 is TGTGCCAGCTCGCCGGGGACAGCTCGGGCTAATGAAAAACTGTTTTTT.

The rearrangement links TRBV3-1 (or the pseudogene TRBV3-2) to TRBJ1-1; the D gene is possibly TRBD1 (5 bases). The V end lost 3 bases, the J end lost 4 bases, and 15 bases lay between the germline ends. This CDR3 contains 15 residues. The germline CDR1 and CDR2 sequences are LGHDT and YNNKEL (reference sequence). The CDR3 sequence is CASSQGGGGGTEAFF. The CDR3, as DNA: TGTGCCAGCAGCCAGGGGGGGGGTGGCGGCACTGAAGCTTTCTTT.

This clone came up once. The chain recombines TRBV19 with TRBJ1-5; D possibly corresponds to TRBD1 (6 bases). Looked up from germline, CDR1 is LNHDA and CDR2 is SQIVND (reference sequence). This CDR3 region has 17 residues. The V and J ends lost 3 bases and 1 base respectively, with 16 bases between them. This chain's CDR3 is CASSIGQGRASNQPQHF. The CDR3, as DNA: TGTGCCAGTAGTATTGGGCAGGGGAGAGCGAGCAATCAGCCCCAGCATTTT.

The CDR3 is CASSPSGPGTYNEQFF. For the CDR3, the DNA is TGTGCCAGCTCACCATCAGGCCCAGGGACCTACAATGAGCAGTTCTTC. The J gene is TRBJ2-1, the V gene TRBV18; possibly TRBD1 for D (5 bases). CDR3 length: 16 residues. Trimming took 2 bases from V and 2 from J, leaving 13 bases between them. Germline loops: CDR1 KGHSH, CDR2 LQKENI.

The rearrangement joins TRBV28 to TRBJ1-3; D ambiguous. The CDR3 runs 14 residues. Germline CDR1 is MDHEN and CDR2 is SYDVKM. The germline V and J ends were trimmed by 3 bases and 0 bases, with 6 bases remaining between them. The CDR3 region has the DNA TGTGCCAGCAGTTTCCCGGGCTCTGGAAACACCATATATTTT. Translated, it gives CASSFPGSGNTIYF.

Regarding this clone: Other DNA sequences from this sample encode an identical CDR3 as well. The chain has TRBV24-1 and TRBJ2-2; tentatively, D is TRBD1 (6 bases). This CDR3 spans 15 amino acids. V was clipped by 4 bases and J by 1 base, with 9 bases between them. CDR1 KGHDR and CDR2 SFDVKD come from the germline V gene. The CDR3 DNA reads TGTGCCACCAGTGACCCGACAGGGAACACCGGGGAGCTGTTTTTT. This translates into CATSDPTGNTGELFF.

The V gene is TRBV28, the J gene TRBJ2-7; TRBD2 aligns across 13 bases. The germline gives CDR1 MDHEN, CDR2 SYDVKM. This CDR3 has 17 amino acids. V shed 5 bases and J 1 base; nucleotides not matched to a gene: 8. The CDR3 DNA reads TGTGCCAGCAGTCTCGGACTAGCGGGAGTTTTGTCCTACGAGCAGTACTTC. Translating it yields CASSLGLAGVLSYEQYF.